These 20 T cell receptor beta chains share one sample of origin, sequenced in a study of T cell responses to AZD1222 COVID-19 vaccine. Using immunoSEQ multiplex PCR, the repertoire was profiled, and TCRdb retains in-frame clones only, with some absent. Among roughly 130,000 clones listed, 80% to 90% were seen once. Specimen: peripheral blood, collected on day 0 of AZD1222 vaccination. These receptors were obtained from an adult in good health.

The chain recombines TRBV27 with TRBJ1-1; possibly TRBD1 for D (5 bases). This CDR3 comprises 18 residues. V lost 2 bases and J 0 bases, leaving 19 bases between the germline ends. Looked up from germline, CDR1 is MNHEY and CDR2 is SMNVEV (reference sequence). The CDR3 DNA follows: TGTGCCAGCAGTTTAGGGGCCCCCGGGGCTGATTTGAACACTGAAGCTTTCTTT. This gives the protein CASSLGAPGADLNTEAFF.

This clone appeared a single time. V is TRBV11-2 and J is TRBJ2-3; D is possibly TRBD2 (6 bases). CDR1 is SGHAT and CDR2 is FQNNGV in the germline V gene. The CDR3 sequence is 15 residues long. Trimming removed 0 bases at V and 7 bases at J, with 14 bases between. In nucleotides, the CDR3 is TGTGCCAGCAGCTTAGACGGGGGTCCCGGGAATACGCAGTATTTT. It encodes CASSLDGGPGNTQYF. Based on the CDR3 plus reference TRBV11-2 and TRBJ2-3, the full variable domain is EAGVAQSPRYKIIEKRQSVAFWCNPISGHATLYWYQQILGQGPKLLIQFQNNGVVDDSQLPKDRFSAERLKGVDSTLKIQPAKLEDSAVYLCASSLDGGPGNTQYFGPGTRLTVL.

The CDR3 nucleotides are TGCGCCAGCCGATTTAACGGCAACTATGGCTACACCTTC. Its protein product is CASRFNGNYGYTF. The chain links TRBV5-1 to TRBJ1-2; D gene uncertain. Germline loops: CDR1 SGHRS, CDR2 YFSETQ. V lost 7 bases to trimming and J lost 2 bases, with 12 bases between them. The CDR3 covers 13 residues. Together with reference TRBV5-1 and TRBJ1-2, the CDR3 gives the full variable domain: KAGVTQTPRYLIKTRGQQVTLSCSPISGHRSVSWYQQTPGQGLQFLFEYFSETQRNKGNFPGRFSGRQFSNSRSEMNVSTLELGDSALYLCASRFNGNYGYTFGSGTRLTVV.

V usage is TRBV14 and J usage is TRBJ1-5, with TRBD1 as a possible D gene (5 bases). Germline V gene sequence: CDR1 SGHDN, CDR2 FVKESK. The V end lost 3 bases, the J end lost 2 bases, and 11 bases lay between the germline ends. This CDR3 spans 15 amino acids. The CDR3 DNA reads as TGTGCCAGCAGCCAGGCAGGGAGGGGCAATCAGCCCCAGCATTTT. Protein: CASSQAGRGNQPQHF.

This chain joins TRBV7-9 and TRBJ1-2; no clear D gene. This CDR3 region has 14 residues. With 4 bases removed from V and 1 base from J, the gap between germline ends came to 10 bases. Germline assignment: CDR1 SEHNR and CDR2 FQNEAQ (reference sequence). This CDR3 reads CASSWDMSNYGYTF. The CDR3 DNA sequence: TGTGCCAGCAGCTGGGATATGAGTAACTATGGCTACACCTTC.

The J gene is TRBJ2-2, the V gene TRBV14, with unresolved D. V shed 4 bases and J shed 1 base, with 7 bases lying between them. Germline CDR1 and CDR2: SGHDN and FVKESK. This CDR3 contains 14 residues. The CDR3 sequence is CASSRLQNTGELFF. CDR3 nucleotide sequence: TGTGCCAGCAGCCGCCTACAGAACACCGGGGAGCTGTTTTTT.

The chain links TRBV10-1 to TRBJ1-5, with 7 nucleotides matching TRBD1. The CDR3 runs 15 residues. J was trimmed by 3 bases and V by 0 bases; bases with no gene match: 2. Germline V gene data show CDR1 as WNHNN and CDR2 as SYGVQD (reference sequence). CDR3 sequence reads: CASSESRGPNQPQHF. In DNA form, the CDR3 reads TGCGCCAGCAGTGAGTCTAGGGGGCCCAATCAGCCCCAGCATTTT.

Regarding this clone: This sample also contains other DNA sequences that code for the same CDR3. V gene TRBV18 combines with J gene TRBJ1-2; D may be TRBD1 (6 bases). With 2 bases removed from V and 4 bases from J, the gap between germline ends came to 8 bases. The CDR3 totals 13 residues. Germline V lookup: CDR1 KGHSH, CDR2 LQKENI. CDR3 protein: CASSPNRAYGYTF. The CDR3 nucleotides are TGTGCCAGCTCACCAAACAGGGCCTATGGCTACACCTTC.

V and J are TRBV19 and TRBJ1-2; 9 nucleotides line up with TRBD1. The CDR3 consists of 16 residues. Unmatched junction bases numbered 10, after V lost 5 bases and J lost 3 bases. The germline CDR1 and CDR2 sequences are LNHDA and SQIVND (reference sequence). The CDR3 sequence is CASSGDRVLKDYGYTF. For the CDR3, the DNA is TGTGCCAGTAGTGGGGACAGGGTACTTAAGGACTATGGCTACACCTTC.

V gene TRBV4-3 combines with J gene TRBJ1-4; D unresolved. The CDR3 sequence is 16 residues long. V lost 4 bases and J lost 4, with 16 bases in between. Per germline, CDR1 LGHNA and CDR2 YSLEER. The CDR3 DNA reads TGCGCCAGCAGCCCTTGGACTGTCCGGAGTAATGAAAAACTGTTTTTT. Translation gives CASSPWTVRSNEKLFF.

The chain joins TRBV6-6 to TRBJ1-6; D is unclear. Per the germline V gene, CDR1 is MNHNY and CDR2 is SVGAGI (reference sequence). V was pared by 4 bases and J by 0 bases, with 7 bases between. The CDR3 extends over 15 amino acids. CDR3 in DNA: TGTGCCAGCAGTTCCGGGAGCTCCTATAATTCACCCCTCCACTTT. It yields the protein CASSSGSSYNSPLHF.

About this clone itself: Compared with germline, one end of the junction differs, possibly owing to a read error. V gene TRBV7-7 combines with J gene TRBJ2-1; TRBD1 aligns across 8 bases. CDR3 size: 13 residues. Germline V CDR1 and CDR2: SSHAT, FNYEAQ (reference sequence). The CDR3 bases are TGTGCTAGCAGCGGACAGGGTTTCGGTGAGCAGTTCTTC. Its protein product is CASSGQGFGEQFF.

This CDR3 reads CASSAGAEAFF. The DNA for the CDR3 is TGTGCCAGCAGCGCGGGGGCTGAAGCTTTCTTT. V gene TRBV9 combines with J gene TRBJ1-1; D might be TRBD1 (5 bases). V lost 3 bases and J 6 bases, leaving 6 bases between the germline ends. The CDR3 is 11 amino acids. The germline CDR1 and CDR2 sequences are SGDLS and YYNGEE.

The chain carries TRBV30 and TRBJ2-7, with D possibly TRBD1 on 6 matching bases. This CDR3 contains 11 residues. Trimming stripped 2 bases from V and 10 bases from J, with 12 bases between. The V gene's germline CDR1 is GTSNPN and CDR2 SVGIG (reference sequence). CDR3 sequence (DNA): TGTGCCTGGAGTACAGGGAAACTTCAGTACTTC. This codes for CAWSTGKLQYF. The full variable domain, its missing parts supplied by reference TRBV30 and TRBJ2-7, is SQTIHQWPATLVQPVGSPLSLECTVEGTSNPNLYWYRQAAGRGLQLLFYSVGIGQISSEVPQNLSASRPQDRQFILSSKKLLLSDSGFYLCAWSTGKLQYFGPGTRLTVT.

This rearrangement joins TRBV7-3 to TRBJ2-2; 9 nucleotides match TRBD2. This CDR3 contains 19 residues. Trimming removed 5 bases from V and 1 base from J; junction bases left unmatched: 14. CDR1 and CDR2 (germline): SGHTA, FQGTGA. In DNA form, the CDR3 reads TGTGCCAGCAGCCCCCGGGGTAGCGGGGGAATCCGGAACACCGGGGAGCTGTTTTTT. Its translation is CASSPRGSGGIRNTGELFF. Filled out from reference TRBV7-3 and TRBJ2-2, the complete variable domain reads GAGVSQTPSNKVTEKGKYVELRCDPISGHTALYWYRQSLGQGPEFLIYFQGTGAADDSGLPNDRFFAVRPEGSVSTLKIQRTERGDSAVYLCASSPRGSGGIRNTGELFFGEGSRLTVL.

The chain couples TRBV11-2 to TRBJ2-3; D remains ambiguous. V was pared by 3 bases and J by 1 base, with 11 bases between. Per the germline V gene, CDR1 is SGHAT and CDR2 is FQNNGV. The CDR3 has 15 residues. The CDR3 loop reads CASSFPSVRTDTQYF. CDR3 coding DNA: TGTGCCAGCAGCTTCCCCTCCGTACGCACAGATACGCAGTATTTT.

The chain links TRBV19 to TRBJ1-6, with no clear D. CDR3 length: 12 residues. Germline-derived CDR1 and CDR2 are LNHDA and SQIVND (reference sequence). V was clipped by 11 bases and J by 7 bases, with 12 bases between them. The CDR3 here is CASANPNSPLHF. For the CDR3, the DNA is TGTGCCTCCGCGAACCCCAATTCACCCCTCCACTTT.

The rearrangement links TRBV20-1 to TRBJ2-7; 12 bases agree with TRBD2. The ends lost 3 bases at V and 7 bases at J; junction bases unmatched: 13. The germline CDR1 and CDR2 sequences are DFQATT and SNEGSKA (reference sequence). This CDR3 spans 16 amino acids. In nucleotides, the CDR3 is TGCAGTGCTAGTCATCCGGCGACTAGCGGGGGCCCAGAGCAGTACTTC. Protein sequence: CSASHPATSGGPEQYF.

The genes are TRBV7-8 and TRBJ1-2, with D possibly being TRBD1 (5 bases). The V gene's germline CDR1 is SGHVS and CDR2 FQNEAQ. V was trimmed by 4 bases and J by 8 bases, leaving 20 bases between them. CDR3 length equals 15 residues. CDR3 sequence: CASSSPFLQGRGYTF. DNA for the CDR3: TGTGCCAGCAGCTCCCCGTTTCTTCAGGGTCGAGGCTACACCTTC.

This chain links TRBV7-9 with TRBJ2-3; D not certain. The CDR3 is 14 residues long. Germline loops: CDR1 SEHNR, CDR2 FQNEAQ (reference sequence). The V end lost 1 base, the J end lost 4 bases, and 9 bases lay between the germline ends. The CDR3 DNA is TGTGCCAGCAGCTTAGTGTTCAGTGCAGATACGCAGTATTTT. Its translation is CASSLVFSADTQYF.